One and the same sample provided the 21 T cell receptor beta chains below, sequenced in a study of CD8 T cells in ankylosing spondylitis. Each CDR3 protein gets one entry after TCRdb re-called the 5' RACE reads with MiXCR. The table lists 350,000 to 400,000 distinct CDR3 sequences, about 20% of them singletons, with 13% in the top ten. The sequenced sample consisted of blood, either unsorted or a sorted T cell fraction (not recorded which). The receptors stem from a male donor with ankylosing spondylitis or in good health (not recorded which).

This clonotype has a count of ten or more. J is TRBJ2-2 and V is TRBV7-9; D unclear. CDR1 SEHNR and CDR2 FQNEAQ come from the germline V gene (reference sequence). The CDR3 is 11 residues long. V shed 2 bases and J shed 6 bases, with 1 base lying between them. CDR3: CASSLPGELFF. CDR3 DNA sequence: TGTGCCAGCAGCTTACCCGGGGAGCTGTTTTTT.

CDR3 nucleotides: TGTGCCAGCAGTTTGGGGACCCCAAACTACGAGCAGTACTTC. This encodes CASSLGTPNYEQYF. The chain recombines TRBV12-3 or TRBV12-4 with TRBJ2-7; D tentatively fits TRBD1 or TRBD2 (5 bases each). With 3 bases removed from V and 3 bases from J, the gap between germline ends came to 12 bases. This CDR3 has 14 amino acids.

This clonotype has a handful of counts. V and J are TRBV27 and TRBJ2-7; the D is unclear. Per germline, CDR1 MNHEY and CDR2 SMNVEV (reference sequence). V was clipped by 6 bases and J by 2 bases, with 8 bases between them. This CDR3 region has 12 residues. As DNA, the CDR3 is TGTGCCAGCAGGGGAATCACCTACGAGCAGTACTTC. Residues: CASRGITYEQYF.

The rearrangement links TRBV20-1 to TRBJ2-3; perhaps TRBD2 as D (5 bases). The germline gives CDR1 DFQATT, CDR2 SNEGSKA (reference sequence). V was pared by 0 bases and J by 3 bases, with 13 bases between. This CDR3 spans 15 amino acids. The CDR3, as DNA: TGCAGTGCTAGAGATTCGAGGGAAGTTACAGATACGCAGTATTTT. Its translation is CSARDSREVTDTQYF.

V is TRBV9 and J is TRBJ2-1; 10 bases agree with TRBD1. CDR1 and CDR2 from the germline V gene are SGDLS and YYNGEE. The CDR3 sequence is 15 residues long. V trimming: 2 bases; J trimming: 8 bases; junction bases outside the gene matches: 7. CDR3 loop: CASSVGTGDIDEQFF. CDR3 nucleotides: TGTGCCAGCAGCGTGGGGACAGGGGATATTGATGAGCAGTTCTTC.

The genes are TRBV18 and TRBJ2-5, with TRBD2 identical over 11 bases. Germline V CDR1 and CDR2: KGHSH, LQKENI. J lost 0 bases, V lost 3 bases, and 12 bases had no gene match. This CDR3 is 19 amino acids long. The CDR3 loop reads CASSPTSGALTIYQETQYF. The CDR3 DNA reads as TGTGCCAGCTCACCGACTAGCGGGGCGCTAACGATCTACCAAGAGACCCAGTACTTC.

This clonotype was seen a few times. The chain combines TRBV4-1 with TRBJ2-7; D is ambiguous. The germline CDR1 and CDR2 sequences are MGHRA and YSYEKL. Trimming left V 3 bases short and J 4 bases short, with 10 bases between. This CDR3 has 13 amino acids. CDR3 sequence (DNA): TGCGCCAGCAGCCAGGGCAGGTCGTACGAGCAGTACTTC. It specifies CASSQGRSYEQYF.

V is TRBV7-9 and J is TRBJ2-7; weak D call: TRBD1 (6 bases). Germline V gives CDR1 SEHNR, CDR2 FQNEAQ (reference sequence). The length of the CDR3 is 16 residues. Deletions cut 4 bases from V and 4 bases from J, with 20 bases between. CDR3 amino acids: CASSYGTQGKQYEQYF. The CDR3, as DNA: TGTGCCAGCAGCTATGGGACCCAGGGGAAACAATACGAGCAGTACTTC.

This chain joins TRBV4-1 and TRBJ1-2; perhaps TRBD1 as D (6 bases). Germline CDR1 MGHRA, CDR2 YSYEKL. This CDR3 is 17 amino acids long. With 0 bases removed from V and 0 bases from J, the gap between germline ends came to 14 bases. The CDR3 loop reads CASSQDRFKGANYGYTF. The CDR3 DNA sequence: TGCGCCAGCAGCCAAGATCGTTTCAAGGGGGCTAACTATGGCTACACCTTC.

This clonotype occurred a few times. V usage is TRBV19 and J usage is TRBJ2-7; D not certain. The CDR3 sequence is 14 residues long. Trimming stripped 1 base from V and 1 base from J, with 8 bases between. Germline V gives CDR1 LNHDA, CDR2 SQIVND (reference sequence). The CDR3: CASSIAEGSYEQYF. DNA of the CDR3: TGTGCCAGTAGTATAGCTGAAGGGTCCTACGAGCAGTACTTC.

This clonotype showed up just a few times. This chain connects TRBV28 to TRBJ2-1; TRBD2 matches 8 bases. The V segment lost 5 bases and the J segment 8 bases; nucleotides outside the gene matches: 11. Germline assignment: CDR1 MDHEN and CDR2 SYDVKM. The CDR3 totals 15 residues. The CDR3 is CASSPPVGRVDEQFF. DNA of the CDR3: TGTGCCAGCAGTCCACCAGTCGGGAGGGTCGATGAGCAGTTCTTC.

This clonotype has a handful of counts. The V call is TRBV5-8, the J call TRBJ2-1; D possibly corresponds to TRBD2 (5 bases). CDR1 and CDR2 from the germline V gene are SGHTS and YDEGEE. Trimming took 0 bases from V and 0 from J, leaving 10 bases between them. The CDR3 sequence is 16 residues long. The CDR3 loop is CASSLGGLSSYNEQFF. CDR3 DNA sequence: TGTGCCAGCAGCTTGGGAGGGCTCAGCTCCTACAATGAGCAGTTCTTC. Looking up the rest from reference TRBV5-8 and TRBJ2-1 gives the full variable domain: EAGVTQSPTHLIKTRGQQATLRCSPISGHTSVYWYQQALGLGLQFLLWYDEGEERNRGNFPPRFSGRQFPNYSSELNVNALELEDSALYLCASSLGGLSSYNEQFFGPGTRLTVL.

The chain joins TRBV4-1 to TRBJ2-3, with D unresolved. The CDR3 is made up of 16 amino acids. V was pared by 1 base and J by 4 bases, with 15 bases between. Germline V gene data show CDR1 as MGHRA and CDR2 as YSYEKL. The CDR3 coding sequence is TGCGCCAGCAGCCAAGTTGCAGGTTCCTTTTCAGATACGCAGTATTTT. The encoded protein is CASSQVAGSFSDTQYF.

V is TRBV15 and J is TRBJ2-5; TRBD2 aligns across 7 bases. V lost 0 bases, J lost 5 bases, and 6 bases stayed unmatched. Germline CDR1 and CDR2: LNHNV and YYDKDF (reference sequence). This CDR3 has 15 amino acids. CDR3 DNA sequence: TGTGCCACCAGCAGAGATGGTGTACTAGCGGAGACCCAGTACTTC. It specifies CATSRDGVLAETQYF.

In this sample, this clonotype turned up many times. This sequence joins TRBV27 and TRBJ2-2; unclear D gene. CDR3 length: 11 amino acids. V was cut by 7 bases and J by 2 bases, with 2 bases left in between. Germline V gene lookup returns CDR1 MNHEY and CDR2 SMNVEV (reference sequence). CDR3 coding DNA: TGTGCCAGCACCAACACCGGGGAGCTGTTTTTT. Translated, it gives CASTNTGELFF.

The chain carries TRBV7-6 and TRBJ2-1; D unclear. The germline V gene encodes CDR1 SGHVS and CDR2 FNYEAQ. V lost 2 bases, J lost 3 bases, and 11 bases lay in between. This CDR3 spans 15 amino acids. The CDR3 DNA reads TGTGCCAGCAGCTTATCCCCAGGCTACTACAATGAGCAGTTCTTC. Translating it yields CASSLSPGYYNEQFF. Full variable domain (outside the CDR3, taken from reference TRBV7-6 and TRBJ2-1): GAGVSQSPRYKVTKRGQDVALRCDPISGHVSLYWYRQALGQGPEFLTYFNYEAQQDKSGLPNDRFSAERPEGSISTLTIQRTEQRDSAMYRCASSLSPGYYNEQFFGPGTRLTVL.

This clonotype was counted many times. The CDR3 loop reads CSVGRTDQPYEQYF. The CDR3 bases are TGCAGCGTTGGAAGGACCGACCAACCCTACGAGCAGTACTTC. The chain combines TRBV29-1 with TRBJ2-7, with D hard to call. The V gene's germline CDR1 is SQVTM and CDR2 ANQGSEA. This CDR3 region has 14 residues. Deletions cut 4 bases from V and 2 bases from J, with 15 bases between.

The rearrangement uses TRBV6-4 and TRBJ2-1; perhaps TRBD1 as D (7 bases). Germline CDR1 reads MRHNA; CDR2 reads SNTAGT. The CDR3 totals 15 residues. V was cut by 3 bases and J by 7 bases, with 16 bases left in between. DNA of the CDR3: TGTGCCAGCAGTGAAGCAGGGGGGTATATTAATGAGCAGTTCTTC. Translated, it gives CASSEAGGYINEQFF.

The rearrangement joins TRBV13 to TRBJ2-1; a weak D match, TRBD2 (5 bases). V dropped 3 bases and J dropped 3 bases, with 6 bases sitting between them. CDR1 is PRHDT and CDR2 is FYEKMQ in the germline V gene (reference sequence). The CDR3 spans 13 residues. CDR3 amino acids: CASSLRVYNEQFF. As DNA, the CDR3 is TGTGCCAGCAGCTTGAGGGTCTACAATGAGCAGTTCTTC.

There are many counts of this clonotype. The CDR3 loop reads CASSLAGYSNQPQHF. The DNA of the CDR3 is TGTGCCAGCAGCTTAGCGGGGTATAGCAATCAGCCCCAGCATTTT. This chain links TRBV7-2 with TRBJ1-5; D not certain. CDR3 length equals 15 residues. With 0 bases removed from V and 0 bases from J, the gap between germline ends came to 6 bases. CDR1 SGHTA and CDR2 FQGNSA come from the germline V gene.

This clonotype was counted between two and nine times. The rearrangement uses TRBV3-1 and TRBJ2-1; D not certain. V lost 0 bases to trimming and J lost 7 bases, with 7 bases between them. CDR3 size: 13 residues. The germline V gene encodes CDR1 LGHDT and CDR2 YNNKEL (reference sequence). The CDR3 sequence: CASSQDLVNEQFF. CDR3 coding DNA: TGTGCCAGCAGCCAAGATCTGGTGAATGAGCAGTTCTTC.